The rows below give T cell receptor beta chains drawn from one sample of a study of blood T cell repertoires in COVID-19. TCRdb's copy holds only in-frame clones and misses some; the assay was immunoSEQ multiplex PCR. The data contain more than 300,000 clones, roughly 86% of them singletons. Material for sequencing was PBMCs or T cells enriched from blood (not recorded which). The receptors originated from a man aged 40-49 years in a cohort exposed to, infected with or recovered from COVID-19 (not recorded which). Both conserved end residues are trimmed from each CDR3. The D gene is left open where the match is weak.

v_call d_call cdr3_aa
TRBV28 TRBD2 ASSLGTSGPDTQY
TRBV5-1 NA ASSLYSSAGGSYEQY
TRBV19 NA ASSGDTGVYNYGYT
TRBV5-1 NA ASSFVSGDNSPLH
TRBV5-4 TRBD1 ASRPAGTGDYGYT
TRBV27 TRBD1 ASSLLGTVQETQY
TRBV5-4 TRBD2 ASSRSGGGSYEQY
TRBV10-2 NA ASSGATYEQY
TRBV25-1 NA ASSEKGGARTEAF
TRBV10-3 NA AISGTPYEQY
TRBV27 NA ASSSQILTGVGGYT
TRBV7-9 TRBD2 ASRTSGGTGRTDTQY
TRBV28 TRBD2 ASSPTSGMGNEQF
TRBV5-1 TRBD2 ASSLWLAGGTYNEQF
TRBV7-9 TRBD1 ASSSTGLTEAF
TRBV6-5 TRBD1 ASSRQGESFQQF
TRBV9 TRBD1 ASSVHPPGQGAHEQY
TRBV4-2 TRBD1 ASSQGDRDLGNQPQH
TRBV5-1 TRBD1 ASNEGTGGGETQY
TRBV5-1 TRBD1 ASKGSTGHSGANVLT
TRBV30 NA AWGNRNEQF
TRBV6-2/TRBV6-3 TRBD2 ASSLSSGKNIQY
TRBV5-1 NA ASSPREINTGELF
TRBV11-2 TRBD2 ASSNGGGREASYNEQF
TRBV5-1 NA ASTDSRNYGYT
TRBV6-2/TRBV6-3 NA ASSYPTKGRDEQF
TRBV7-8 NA ASSPKGAGNTIY
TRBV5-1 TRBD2 ASSLGLAGGDEQY
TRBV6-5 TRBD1 ASSPSGQDTGYT
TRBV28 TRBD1 ASSPRTGRYEQY
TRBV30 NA AWSVKGGGETQY
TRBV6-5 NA ASSYGTLLGNTIY
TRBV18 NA ASSPPNRNSPLH
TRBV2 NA ASSGGSYGYT
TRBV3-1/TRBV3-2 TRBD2 ASSLAGFTGELF
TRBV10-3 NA AISGYVDSSGNTIY
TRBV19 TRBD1 ASTPGQGFDYEQY
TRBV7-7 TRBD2 ASSVHLAGRGETQY
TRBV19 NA ASSIDRISYNEQF
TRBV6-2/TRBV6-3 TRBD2 ASSRGTSGIQETQY
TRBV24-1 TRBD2 ATSDHSSGMQETQY
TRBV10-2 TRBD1 ASTIITGGNTEAF
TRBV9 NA ASSVGTGSSYEQY
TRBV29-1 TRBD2 SVEGGGNEQF
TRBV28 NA ASSLGDRGIEQY
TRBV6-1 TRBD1 ASSDRDRVVNSPLH
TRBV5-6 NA ASSLAQGALAKNIQY
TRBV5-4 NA ASSFAGGQYNEQF
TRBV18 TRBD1 ASSLDRGDTEAF
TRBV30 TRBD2 AWSRREPDTQY
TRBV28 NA ATRVPNTGELF
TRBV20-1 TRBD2 SASSPSGGTYEQY
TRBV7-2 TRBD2 ASRKAGNTGELF